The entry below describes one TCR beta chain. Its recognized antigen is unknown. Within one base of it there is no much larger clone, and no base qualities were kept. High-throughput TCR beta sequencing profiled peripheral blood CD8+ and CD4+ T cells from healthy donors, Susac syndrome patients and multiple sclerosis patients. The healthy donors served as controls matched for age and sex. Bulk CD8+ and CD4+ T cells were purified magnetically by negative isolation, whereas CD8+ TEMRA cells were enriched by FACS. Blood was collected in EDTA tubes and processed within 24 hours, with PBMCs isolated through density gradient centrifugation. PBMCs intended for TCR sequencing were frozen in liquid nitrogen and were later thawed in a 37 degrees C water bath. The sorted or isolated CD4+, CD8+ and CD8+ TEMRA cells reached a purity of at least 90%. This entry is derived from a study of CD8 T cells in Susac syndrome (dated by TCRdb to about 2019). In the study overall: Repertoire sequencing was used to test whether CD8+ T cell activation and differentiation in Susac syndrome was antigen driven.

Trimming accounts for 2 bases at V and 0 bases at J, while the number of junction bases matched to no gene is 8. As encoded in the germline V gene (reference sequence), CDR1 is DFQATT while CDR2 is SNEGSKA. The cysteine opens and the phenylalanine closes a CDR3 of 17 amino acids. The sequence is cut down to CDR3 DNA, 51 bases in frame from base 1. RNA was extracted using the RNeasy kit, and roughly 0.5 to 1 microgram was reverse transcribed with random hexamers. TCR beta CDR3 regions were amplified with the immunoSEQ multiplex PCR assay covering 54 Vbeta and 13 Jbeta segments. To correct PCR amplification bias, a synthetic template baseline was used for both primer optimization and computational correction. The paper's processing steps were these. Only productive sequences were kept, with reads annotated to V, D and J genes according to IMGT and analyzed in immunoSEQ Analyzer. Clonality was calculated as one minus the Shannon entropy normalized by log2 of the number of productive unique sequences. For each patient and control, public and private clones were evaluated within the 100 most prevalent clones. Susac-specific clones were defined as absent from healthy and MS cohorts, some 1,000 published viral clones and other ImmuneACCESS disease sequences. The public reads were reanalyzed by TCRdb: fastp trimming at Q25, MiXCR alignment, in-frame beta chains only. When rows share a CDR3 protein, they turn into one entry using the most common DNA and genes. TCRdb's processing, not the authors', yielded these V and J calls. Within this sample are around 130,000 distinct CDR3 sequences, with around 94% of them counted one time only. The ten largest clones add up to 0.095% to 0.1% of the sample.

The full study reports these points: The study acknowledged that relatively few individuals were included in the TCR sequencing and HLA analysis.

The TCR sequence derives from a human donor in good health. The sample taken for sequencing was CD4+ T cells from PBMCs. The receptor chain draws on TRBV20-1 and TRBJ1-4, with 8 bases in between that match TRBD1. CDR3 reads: CSARPLGQGATNEKLFF. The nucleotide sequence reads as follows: TGCAGTGCTAGACCTCTCGGACAGGGCGCAACTAATGAAAAACTGTTTTTT.